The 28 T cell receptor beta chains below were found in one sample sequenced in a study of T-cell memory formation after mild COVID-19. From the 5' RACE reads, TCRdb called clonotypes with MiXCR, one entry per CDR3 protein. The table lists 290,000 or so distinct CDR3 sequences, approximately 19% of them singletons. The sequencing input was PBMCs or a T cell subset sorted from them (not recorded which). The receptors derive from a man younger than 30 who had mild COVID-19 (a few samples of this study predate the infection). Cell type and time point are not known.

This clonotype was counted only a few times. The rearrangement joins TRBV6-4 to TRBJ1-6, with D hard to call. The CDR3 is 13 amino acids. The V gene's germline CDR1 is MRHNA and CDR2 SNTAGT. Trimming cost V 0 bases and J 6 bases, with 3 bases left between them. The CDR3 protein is CASSDSPNSPLHF. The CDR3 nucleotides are TGTGCCAGCAGTGACTCGCCTAATTCACCCCTCCACTTT.

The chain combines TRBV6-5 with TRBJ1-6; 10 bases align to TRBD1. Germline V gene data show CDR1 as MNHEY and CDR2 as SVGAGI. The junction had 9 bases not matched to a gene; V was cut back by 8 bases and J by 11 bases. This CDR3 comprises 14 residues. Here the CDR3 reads CASGLTGGWTPLHF. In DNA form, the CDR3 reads TGTGCCAGCGGCCTGACAGGGGGCTGGACACCCCTCCACTTT.

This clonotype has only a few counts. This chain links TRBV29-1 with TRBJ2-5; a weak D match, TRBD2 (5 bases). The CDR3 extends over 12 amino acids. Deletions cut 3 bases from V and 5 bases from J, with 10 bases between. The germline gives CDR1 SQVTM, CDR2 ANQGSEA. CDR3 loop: CSVDAGVETQYF. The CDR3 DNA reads TGCAGCGTTGATGCCGGGGTCGAGACCCAGTACTTC.

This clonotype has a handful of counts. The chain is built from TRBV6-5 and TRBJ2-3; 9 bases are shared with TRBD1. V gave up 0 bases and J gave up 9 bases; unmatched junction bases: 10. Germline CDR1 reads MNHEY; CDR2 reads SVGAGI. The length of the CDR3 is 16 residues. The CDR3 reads CASSYSLGTGQITQYF. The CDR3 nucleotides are TGTGCCAGCAGTTACTCCCTCGGGACAGGGCAAATAACGCAGTATTTT.

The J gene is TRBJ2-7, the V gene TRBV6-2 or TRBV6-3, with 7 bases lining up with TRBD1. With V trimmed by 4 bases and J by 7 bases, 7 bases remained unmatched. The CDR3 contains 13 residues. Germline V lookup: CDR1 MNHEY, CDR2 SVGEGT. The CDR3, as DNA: TGTGCCAGCAGTTCCTGGACAGGTCTAGAGCAGTACTTC. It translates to CASSSWTGLEQYF.

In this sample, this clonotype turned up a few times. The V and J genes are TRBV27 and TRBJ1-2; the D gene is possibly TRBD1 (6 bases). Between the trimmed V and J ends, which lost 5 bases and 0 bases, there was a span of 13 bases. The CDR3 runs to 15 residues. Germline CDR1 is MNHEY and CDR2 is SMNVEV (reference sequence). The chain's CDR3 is CASSPFDRPNYGYTF. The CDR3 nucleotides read TGTGCCAGCAGTCCTTTCGACAGGCCTAACTATGGCTACACCTTC.

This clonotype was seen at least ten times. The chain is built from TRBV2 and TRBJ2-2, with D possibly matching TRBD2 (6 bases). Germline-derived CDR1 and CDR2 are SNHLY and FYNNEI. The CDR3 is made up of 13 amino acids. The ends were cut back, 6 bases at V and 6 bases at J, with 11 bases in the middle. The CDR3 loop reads CASRVREAGELFF. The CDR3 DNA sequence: TGTGCCAGCAGGGTCAGGGAGGCCGGGGAGCTGTTTTTT.

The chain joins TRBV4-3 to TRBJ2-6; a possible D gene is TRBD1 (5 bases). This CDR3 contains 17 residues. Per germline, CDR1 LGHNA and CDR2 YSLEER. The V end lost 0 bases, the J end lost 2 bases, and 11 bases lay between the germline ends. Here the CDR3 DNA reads TGCGCCAGCAGCCAAGATTATGCAGGGACTGGGGCCAACGTCCTGACTTTC. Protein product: CASSQDYAGTGANVLTF.

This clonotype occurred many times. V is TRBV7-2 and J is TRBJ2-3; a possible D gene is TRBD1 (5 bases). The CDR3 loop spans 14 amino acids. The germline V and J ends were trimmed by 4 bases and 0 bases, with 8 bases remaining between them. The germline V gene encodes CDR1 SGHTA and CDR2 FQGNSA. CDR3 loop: CASSSGYSTDTQYF. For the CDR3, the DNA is TGTGCCAGCAGCTCAGGGTATAGCACAGATACGCAGTATTTT.

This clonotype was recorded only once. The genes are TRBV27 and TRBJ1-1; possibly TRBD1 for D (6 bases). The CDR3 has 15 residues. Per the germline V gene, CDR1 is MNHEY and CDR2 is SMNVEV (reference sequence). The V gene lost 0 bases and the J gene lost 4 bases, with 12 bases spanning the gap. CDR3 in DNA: TGTGCCAGCAGTTTATCGCCAGGACAGCTCACTGAAGCTTTCTTT. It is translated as CASSLSPGQLTEAFF.

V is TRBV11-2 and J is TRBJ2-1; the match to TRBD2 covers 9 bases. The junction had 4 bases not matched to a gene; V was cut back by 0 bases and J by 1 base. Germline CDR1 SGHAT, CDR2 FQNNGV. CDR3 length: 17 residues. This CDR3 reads CASSLEAGLASYNEQFF. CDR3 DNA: TGTGCCAGCAGCTTAGAGGCGGGACTAGCATCCTACAATGAGCAGTTCTTC.

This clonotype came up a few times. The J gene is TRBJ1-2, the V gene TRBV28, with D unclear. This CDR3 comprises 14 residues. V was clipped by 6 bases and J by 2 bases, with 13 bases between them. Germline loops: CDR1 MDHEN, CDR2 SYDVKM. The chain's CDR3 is CASSLRPGNYGYTF. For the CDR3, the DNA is TGTGCCAGCAGCCTACGCCCGGGGAACTATGGCTACACCTTC.

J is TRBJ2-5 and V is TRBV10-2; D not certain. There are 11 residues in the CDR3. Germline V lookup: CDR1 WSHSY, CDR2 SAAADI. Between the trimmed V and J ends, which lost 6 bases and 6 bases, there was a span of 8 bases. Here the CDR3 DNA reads TGCGCCAGCAGCGACCTGCAGACCCAGTACTTC. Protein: CASSDLQTQYF.

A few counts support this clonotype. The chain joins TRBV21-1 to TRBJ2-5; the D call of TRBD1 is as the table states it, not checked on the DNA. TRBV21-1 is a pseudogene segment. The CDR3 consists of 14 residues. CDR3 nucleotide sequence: TGTGCCAAGGGGACATCAGAAAATCAAGAGACCCAGTACTTC. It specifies CAKGTSENQETQYF.

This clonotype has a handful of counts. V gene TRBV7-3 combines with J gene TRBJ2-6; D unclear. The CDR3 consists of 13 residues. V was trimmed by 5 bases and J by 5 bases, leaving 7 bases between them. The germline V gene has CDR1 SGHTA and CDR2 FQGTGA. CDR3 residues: CASSPRRANVLTF. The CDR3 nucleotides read TGTGCCAGCAGCCCGCGGAGGGCCAACGTCCTGACTTTC.

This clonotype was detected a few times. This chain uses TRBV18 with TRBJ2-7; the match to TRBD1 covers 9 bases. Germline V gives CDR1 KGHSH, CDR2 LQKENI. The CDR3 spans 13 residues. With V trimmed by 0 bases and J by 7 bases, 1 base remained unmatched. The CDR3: CASSPPGTGEQYV. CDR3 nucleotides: TGTGCCAGCTCACCACCGGGGACAGGGGAGCAGTACGTC.

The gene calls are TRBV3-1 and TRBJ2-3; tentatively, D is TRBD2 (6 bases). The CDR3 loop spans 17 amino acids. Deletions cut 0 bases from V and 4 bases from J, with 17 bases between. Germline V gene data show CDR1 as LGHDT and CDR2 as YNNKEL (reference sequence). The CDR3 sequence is CASSQEAKRVLPDTQYF. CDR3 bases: TGTGCCAGCAGCCAAGAAGCCAAGCGGGTCCTCCCAGATACGCAGTATTTT.

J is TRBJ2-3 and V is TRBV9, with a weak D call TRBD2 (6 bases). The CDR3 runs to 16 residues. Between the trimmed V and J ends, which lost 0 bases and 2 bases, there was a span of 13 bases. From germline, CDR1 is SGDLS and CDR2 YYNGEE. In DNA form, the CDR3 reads TGTGCCAGCAGCGTAGAGGGGCGGGGAGTCACAGATACGCAGTATTTT. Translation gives CASSVEGRGVTDTQYF.

The CDR3 reads CASSPRQHLDRGYTF. The CDR3, as DNA: TGCGCCAGCAGCCCCCGACAGCATCTTGACCGCGGCTACACCTTC. The V call is TRBV5-1, the J call TRBJ1-2; tentatively, D is TRBD1 (5 bases). Germline V CDR1 and CDR2: SGHRS, YFSETQ. This CDR3 comprises 15 residues. Trimming shortened V by 4 bases and J by 8 bases, and 21 bases separated the two germline ends.

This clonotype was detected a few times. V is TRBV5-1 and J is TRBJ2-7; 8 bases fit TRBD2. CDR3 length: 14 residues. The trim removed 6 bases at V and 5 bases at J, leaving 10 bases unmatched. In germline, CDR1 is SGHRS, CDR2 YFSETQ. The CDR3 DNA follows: TGCGCCAGCAACCCTCGGGGGGGGGACCACGAGCAGTACTTC. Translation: CASNPRGGDHEQYF.

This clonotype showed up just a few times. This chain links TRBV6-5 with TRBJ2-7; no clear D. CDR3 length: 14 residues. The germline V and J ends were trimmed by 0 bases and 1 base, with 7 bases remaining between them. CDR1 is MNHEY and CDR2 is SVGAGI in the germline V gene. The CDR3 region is CASSYSFGSYEQYF. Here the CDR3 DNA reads TGTGCCAGCAGTTACTCGTTCGGGTCCTACGAGCAGTACTTC.

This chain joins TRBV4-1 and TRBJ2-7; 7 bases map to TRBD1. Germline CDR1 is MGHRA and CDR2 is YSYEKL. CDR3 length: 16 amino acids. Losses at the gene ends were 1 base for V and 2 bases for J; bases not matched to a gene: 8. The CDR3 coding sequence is TGCGCCAGCAGCCAAGGGATAAACAGGGGCACCTACGAGCAGTACTTC. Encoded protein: CASSQGINRGTYEQYF.

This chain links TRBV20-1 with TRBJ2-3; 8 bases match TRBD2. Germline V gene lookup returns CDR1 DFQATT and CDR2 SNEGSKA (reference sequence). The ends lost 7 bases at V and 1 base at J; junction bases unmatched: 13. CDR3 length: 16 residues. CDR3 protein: CSGSGGAQVGTDTQYF. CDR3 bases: TGCAGTGGGTCGGGGGGGGCACAAGTGGGCACAGATACGCAGTATTTT.

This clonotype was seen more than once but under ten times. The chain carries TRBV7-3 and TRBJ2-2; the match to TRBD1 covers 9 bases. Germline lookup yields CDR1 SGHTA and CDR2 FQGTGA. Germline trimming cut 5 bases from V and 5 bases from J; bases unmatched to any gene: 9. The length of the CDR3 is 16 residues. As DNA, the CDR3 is TGTGCCAGCAGCGGTTACAGGGGGCAGTGGACCGGGGAGCTGTTTTTT. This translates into CASSGYRGQWTGELFF. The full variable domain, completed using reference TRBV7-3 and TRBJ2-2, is GAGVSQTPSNKVTEKGKYVELRCDPISGHTALYWYRQSLGQGPEFLIYFQGTGAADDSGLPNDRFFAVRPEGSVSTLKIQRTERGDSAVYLCASSGYRGQWTGELFFGEGSRLTVL.

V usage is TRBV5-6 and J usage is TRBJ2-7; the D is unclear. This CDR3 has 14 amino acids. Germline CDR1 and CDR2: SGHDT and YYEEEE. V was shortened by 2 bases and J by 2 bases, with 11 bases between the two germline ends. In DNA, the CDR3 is TGTGCCAGCAGCTTTAAAACGGAAACCTACGAGCAGTACGTC. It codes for CASSFKTETYEQYV.

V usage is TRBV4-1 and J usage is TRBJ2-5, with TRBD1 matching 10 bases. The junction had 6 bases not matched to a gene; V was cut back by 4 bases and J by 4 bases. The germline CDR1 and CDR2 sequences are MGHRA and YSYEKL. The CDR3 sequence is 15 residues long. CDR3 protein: CASSRGTGVSETQYF. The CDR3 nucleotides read TGCGCCAGCAGCCGGGGGACAGGGGTATCAGAGACCCAGTACTTC.

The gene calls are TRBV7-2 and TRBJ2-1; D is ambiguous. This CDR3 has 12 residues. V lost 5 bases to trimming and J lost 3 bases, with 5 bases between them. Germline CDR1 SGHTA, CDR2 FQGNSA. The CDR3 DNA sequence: TGTGCCAGCAGCGCATACTACAATGAGCAGTTCTTC. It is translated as CASSAYYNEQFF.

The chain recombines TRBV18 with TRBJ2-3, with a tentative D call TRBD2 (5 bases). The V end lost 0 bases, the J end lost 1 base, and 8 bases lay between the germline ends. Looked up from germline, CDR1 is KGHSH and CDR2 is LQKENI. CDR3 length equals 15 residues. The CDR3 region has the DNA TGTGCCAGCTCACCACCCGGTAGCGGCACAGATACGCAGTATTTT. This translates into CASSPPGSGTDTQYF. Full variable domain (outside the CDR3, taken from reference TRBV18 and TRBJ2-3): NAGVMQNPRHLVRRRGQEARLRCSPMKGHSHVYWYRQLPEEGLKFMVYLQKENIIDESGMPKERFSAEFPKEGPSILRIQQVVRGDSAAYFCASSPPGSGTDTQYFGPGTRLTVL.